The source of this T cell receptor beta chain is a study of T cells expressing NK-cell markers. The CDR3 loop spans 13 amino acids. The germline V gene encodes CDR1 SEHNR and CDR2 FQNEAQ (reference sequence). TCRdb reprocessed the 5' RACE reads and stores each CDR3 protein as one record, lacking DNA. Here the sample table reports 450,000 to 600,000 distinct CDR3 sequences. This clonotype was obtained from a man younger than 30 in good health. Sequencing was carried out using blood T cells: a sorted CD56 or NKG2C T cell subset, CD4+ or CD8+ T cells, or bulk PBMC T cells (not recorded which). The chain has TRBV7-9 and TRBJ1-1; checking the TCRdb D call of TRBD1 is not possible without DNA. The CDR3 sequence is CASSYNPDREAFF. The whole variable domain, filled in from reference TRBV7-9 and TRBJ1-1, reads DTGVSQNPRHKITKRGQNVTFRCDPISEHNRLYWYRQTLGQGPEFLTYFQNEAQLEKSRLLSDRFSAERPKGSFSTLEIQRTEQGDSAMYLCASSYNPDREAFFGQGTRLTVV.